This paragraph reports one TCR beta chain. Its antigen is undetermined. These data belong to a study of T cell repertoires in cytomegalovirus infection. About the research overall: From public TCR beta signatures came an indication of both CMV infection and matching HLA type. Regarding the study as a whole: HLA-C-restricted TCR beta clonotypes specific for CMV led the ex vivo response. Cumulative frequency (of public TCR beta family members) identified carriers of CMV plus the relevant HLA.

MiXCR was run by TCRdb on the reads, yielding one entry per CDR3 protein. The sample has around 310,000 distinct CDR3 sequences, roughly 15% seen once; the top ten hold 12%. The sample consisted of PBMCs. The TCR was taken from a human donor in good health (CMV status not recorded). Some clones in this sample may be carry-over from other donors' samples.

The CDR3 spells CTSSLVHTTGGGYTF. CDR3 nucleotides: TGTACCAGCAGCTTAGTACACACGACAGGGGGGGGCTACACCTTC. The chain is built from TRBV7-2 and TRBJ1-2, with TRBD1 identical over 9 bases. CDR1 and CDR2 from the germline V gene are SGHTA and FQGNSA. The V and J ends lost 1 base and 8 bases, in that order; junction bases with no gene match: 8. The CDR3 loop spans 15 amino acids. The full variable domain, completed using reference TRBV7-2 and TRBJ1-2, is GAGVSQSPSNKVTEKGKDVELRCDPISGHTALYWYRQSLGQGLEFLIYFQGNSAPDKSGLPSDRFSAERTGGSVSTLTIQRTQQEDSAVYLCTSSLVHTTGGGYTFGSGTRLTVV.